This T cell receptor (beta chain) appears in the sequencing data of a study of OX40 agonist ivuxolimab in advanced cancers. Study-wide points: Patients who responded partially at 0.1-3.0 mg/kg showed clonal expansion ranking among the lowest. Dosing at 0.1 to 3.0 mg/kg was accompanied by clonal expansion of CD4+ and CD8+ blood T cells by week 6.

CDR1 is GTSNPN, CDR2 SVGIG, per germline (reference sequence). The CDR3 contains 15 residues. V was clipped by 1 base and J by 4 bases; unmatched bases: 9. Samples were taken at baseline and on day 1 of cycles 4 and 7. As regards this clone: Antigen: not known.

Assay: immunoSEQ multiplex PCR; the TCRdb copy retains only in-frame clones and omits some. The table records about 79,000 clones, about nine tenths of them present only once. V and J are TRBV30 and TRBJ1-2; 7 bases are shared with TRBD1. Sequencing was performed on CD4+ or CD8+ T cells sorted from blood, taken in a trial of the OX40 agonist ivuxolimab. This TCR came from an adult with an advanced solid tumor such as melanoma, head and neck, liver or kidney cancer. CDR3 amino acids: CAWSEGASRPYGYTF. In nucleotides, the CDR3 is TGTGCCTGGAGTGAGGGGGCCTCAAGACCCTATGGCTACACCTTC.